The entry below describes one T cell receptor beta chain. The source of the sample is a study of blood T cells in healthy people across ages. CDR3 size: 14 residues. Per germline, CDR1 SNHLY and CDR2 FYNNEI. Trimming removed 6 bases from V and 10 bases from J; junction bases left unmatched: 9. The authors ran a second PCR of about 6 to 12 cycles using a sample-barcoded 5' primer and a J-beta primer mix. MiXCR, run by TCRdb on the 5' RACE reads, gives a single entry per CDR3 protein. The sample lists some 760,000 distinct CDR3 sequences, 25% occurring once. Another study also made use of these data, one on T cells of mothers and their children.

The specimen sequenced was blood. This chain uses TRBV2 with TRBJ1-6, with 7 bases fitting TRBD1. The origin of this receptor is a boy aged 5-17 years in good health. In DNA form, the CDR3 reads TGTGCCAGCAGCCTTACAGGGGATATCTCACCCCTCCACTTT. It encodes CASSLTGDISPLHF.